Below are 27 T cell receptor beta chains sequenced from a single sample in a study of blood T cell repertoires in COVID-19. Clones were sequenced by immunoSEQ multiplex PCR, and TCRdb holds only the in-frame ones, with some missing. The table records about 170,000 clones, about four fifths of them present only once. The sample comprised peripheral blood. The receptors derive from a woman aged 65 to 85 who had recovered from COVID-19.

The gene calls are TRBV7-6 and TRBJ1-6; 9 bases are a match to TRBD1. The germline V gene has CDR1 SGHVS and CDR2 FNYEAQ. V trimming: 4 bases; J trimming: 9 bases; junction bases outside the gene matches: 7. This CDR3 contains 15 residues. In nucleotides, the CDR3 is TGTGCCAGCAGCTGGACCGGGACAGGGAGTTCACCCCTCCACTTT. This codes for CASSWTGTGSSPLHF.

This clone was observed at least ten times. CDR3 nucleotide sequence: TGTGCCAGCAGTCCCTCCGGGGACTCCTACAATGAGCAGTTCTTC. Its protein is CASSPSGDSYNEQFF. This sequence joins TRBV5-4 and TRBJ2-1, with a possible D match to TRBD2 (5 bases). CDR3 size: 15 residues. Germline CDR1 is SGHNT and CDR2 is YYREEE (reference sequence). The V end lost 5 bases, the J end lost 0 bases, and 12 bases lay between the germline ends.

The chain has TRBV5-1 and TRBJ2-5; 7 bases fit TRBD2. After removal of 1 base from V and 1 base from J, the junction contained 7 bases not matched to a gene. The V gene's germline CDR1 is SGHRS and CDR2 YFSETQ. The CDR3 runs 16 residues. The CDR3 coding sequence is TGCGCCAGCAGCTTGCGGGGAGGGCAGTCCCAAGAGACCCAGTACTTC. It codes for CASSLRGGQSQETQYF.

This clone was seen a few times. The CDR3 DNA follows: TGCGCCAGCAGCACCGAGGGTGGGGGGACTGAAGCTTTCTTT. It yields the protein CASSTEGGGTEAFF. The J gene is TRBJ1-1, the V gene TRBV5-1; possibly TRBD1 for D (5 bases). The CDR3 has 14 amino acids. Per the germline V gene, CDR1 is SGHRS and CDR2 is YFSETQ. Deletions cut 4 bases from V and 5 bases from J, with 15 bases between.

CDR3 coding DNA: TGTGCCAGCAGTGACCAGGGGGATTCACCCCTCCACTTT. It encodes CASSDQGDSPLHF. This chain uses TRBV6-4 with TRBJ1-6; TRBD1 matches at 7 bases. J was trimmed by 8 bases and V by 2 bases; bases with no gene match: 0. The CDR3 length is 13 residues. CDR1 is MRHNA and CDR2 is SNTAGT in the germline V gene.

The chain combines TRBV6-5 with TRBJ1-1; D may be TRBD1 (5 bases). CDR1 and CDR2 from the germline V gene are MNHEY and SVGAGI. This CDR3 has 13 residues. V was clipped by 3 bases and J by 1 base, with 6 bases between them. DNA of the CDR3: TGTGCCAGCAGTTATCAGGGGAACACTGAAGCTTTCTTT. Amino acid sequence: CASSYQGNTEAFF.

The V gene is TRBV2, the J gene TRBJ1-1; 9 positions match TRBD1. Germline trimming cut 6 bases from V and 6 bases from J; bases unmatched to any gene: 8. Germline V lookup: CDR1 SNHLY, CDR2 FYNNEI. CDR3 size: 14 residues. As DNA, the CDR3 is TGTGCCAGCAGGCCCGGGACAGGGCTTTCTGAAGCTTTCTTT. Translation: CASRPGTGLSEAFF.

The chain combines TRBV5-1 with TRBJ1-1, with TRBD1 as a possible D gene (6 bases). Germline V gives CDR1 SGHRS, CDR2 YFSETQ. The V end was cut by 3 bases, the J end by 1 base, with 13 bases between. CDR3 length: 15 residues. In nucleotides, the CDR3 is TGCGCCAGCAGCTCCTCCGGGACACCGAACACTGAAGCTTTCTTT. Translating it yields CASSSSGTPNTEAFF.

The V and J genes are TRBV3-1 (or the pseudogene TRBV3-2) and TRBJ2-2; 10 nucleotides align to TRBD1. V trimming: 4 bases; J trimming: 4 bases; junction bases outside the gene matches: 3. This CDR3 comprises 15 residues. Germline loops: CDR1 LGHDT, CDR2 YNNKEL (reference sequence). The CDR3 spells CASSPRDRGTGELFF. CDR3 bases: TGTGCCAGCAGCCCCCGGGACAGGGGCACCGGGGAGCTGTTTTTT.

The rearrangement uses TRBV7-7 and TRBJ2-1; 12 positions agree with TRBD2. Trimming took 5 bases from V and 10 from J; bases not matched to a gene: 6. The germline V gene encodes CDR1 SSHAT and CDR2 FNYEAQ (reference sequence). This CDR3 spans 14 amino acids. The chain's CDR3 is CASSPSGRVGEQFF. The CDR3 nucleotides read TGTGCCAGCAGCCCTAGCGGGAGGGTCGGGGAGCAGTTCTTC.

The V and J genes are TRBV15 and TRBJ2-7; no firm D call. The length of the CDR3 is 18 residues. V gave up 7 bases and J gave up 2 bases, with 27 bases separating them. Per the germline V gene, CDR1 is LNHNV and CDR2 is YYDKDF (reference sequence). CDR3: CATTTPPTVTARPYEQYF. CDR3 coding DNA: TGTGCCACCACCACGCCCCCGACTGTTACCGCCCGTCCCTACGAGCAGTACTTC.

This chain joins TRBV9 and TRBJ1-6; no reliable D call. Germline values: CDR1 SGDLS, CDR2 YYNGEE. The CDR3 sequence is 13 residues long. V was trimmed by 7 bases and J by 9 bases, leaving 14 bases between them. The CDR3 is CASRRREGSPLHF. CDR3 sequence (DNA): TGTGCCAGCCGGCGGAGGGAGGGTTCACCCCTCCACTTT.

This chain connects TRBV7-2 to TRBJ2-6, with no clear D. This CDR3 region has 15 residues. Between the trimmed V and J ends, which lost 1 base and 4 bases, there was a span of 8 bases. CDR1 is SGHTA and CDR2 is FQGNSA in the germline V gene. As DNA, the CDR3 is TGTGCCAGCAGCTTAGGAGCCTCGGGGGCCAACGTCCTGACTTTC. Its protein product is CASSLGASGANVLTF.

This chain joins TRBV6-2 or TRBV6-3 and TRBJ2-6; a possible D gene is TRBD1 (5 bases). V was shortened by 6 bases and J by 0 bases, with 9 bases between the two germline ends. Germline CDR1 and CDR2: MNHEY and SVGEGT. The CDR3 covers 15 residues. The CDR3 sequence: CASSQDSSGANVLTF. In nucleotides, the CDR3 is TGTGCCAGCAGCCAAGACAGCTCTGGGGCCAACGTCCTGACTTTC.

This chain connects TRBV25-1 to TRBJ1-2; 10 bases line up with TRBD1. Germline loops: CDR1 MGHDK, CDR2 SYGVNS. This CDR3 comprises 14 residues. V lost 4 bases to trimming and J lost 3 bases; unmatched junction nucleotides: 2. The CDR3 loop is CASSGDRGDYGYTF. DNA of the CDR3: TGTGCCAGCAGTGGGGACAGGGGCGACTATGGCTACACCTTC.

This clone was observed a single time. The chain carries TRBV19 and TRBJ1-3; no firm D call. V was trimmed by 3 bases and J by 0 bases, leaving 6 bases between them. Germline CDR1 and CDR2: LNHDA and SQIVND (reference sequence). The CDR3 runs to 14 residues. The CDR3 spells CASSMGSSGNTIYF. The CDR3 nucleotides are TGTGCCAGTAGTATGGGCTCCTCTGGAAACACCATATATTTT.

This chain uses TRBV18 with TRBJ1-5; tentative D call: TRBD1 (6 bases). The CDR3 is made up of 14 amino acids. Deletions cut 5 bases from V and 5 bases from J, with 13 bases between. Germline CDR1 reads KGHSH; CDR2 reads LQKENI. CDR3 sequence: CASSTQGKDQPQHF. In DNA form, the CDR3 reads TGTGCCAGCTCAACGCAGGGGAAGGATCAGCCCCAGCATTTT.

The rearrangement links TRBV3-1 (or the pseudogene TRBV3-2) to TRBJ2-1; maybe TRBD1 (6 bases). There are 15 residues in the CDR3. Trimming took 5 bases from V and 2 from J, leaving 13 bases between them. CDR1 and CDR2 from the germline V gene are LGHDT and YNNKEL (reference sequence). CDR3 region: CASSSTGTPYNEQFF. In DNA form, the CDR3 reads TGTGCCAGCAGCTCCACCGGGACACCCTACAATGAGCAGTTCTTC.

V is TRBV7-8 and J is TRBJ2-3, with D possibly being TRBD1 (6 bases). In germline, CDR1 is SGHVS, CDR2 FQNEAQ. The CDR3 consists of 14 residues. Trimming shortened V by 4 bases and J by 6 bases, and 14 bases separated the two germline ends. The CDR3 DNA sequence: TGTGCCAGCAGCTCTTTAAGGGGGATGGATACGCAGTATTTT. Amino acids: CASSSLRGMDTQYF.

V gene TRBV28 combines with J gene TRBJ2-2; no firm D call. CDR3 length: 16 residues. Germline V gene sequence: CDR1 MDHEN, CDR2 SYDVKM. Trimming cost V 3 bases and J 2 bases, with 13 bases left between them. The CDR3 DNA is TGTGCCAGCAGTTTTCCGGCGACTCACAACACCGGGGAGCTGTTTTTT. Its protein is CASSFPATHNTGELFF.

The chain employs TRBV4-2 and TRBJ2-1; 8 positions agree with TRBD1. Looked up from germline, CDR1 is LGHNA and CDR2 is YNFKEQ. CDR3 length: 15 residues. Trimming at V came to 4 bases and at J to 3 bases, leaving 5 bases not matched to a gene. CDR3 DNA sequence: TGTGCCAGCAGCCTCGGGACAGGTCGCTACAATGAGCAGTTCTTC. Residues: CASSLGTGRYNEQFF.

The rearrangement links TRBV5-4 to TRBJ1-4; D is perhaps TRBD1 (6 bases). Trimming removed 3 bases at V and 5 bases at J, with 8 bases between. Germline V lookup: CDR1 SGHNT, CDR2 YYREEE (reference sequence). The length of the CDR3 is 13 residues. CDR3 DNA: TGTGCCAGCAGCTCCGGACAGAATGAAAAACTGTTTTTT. Protein: CASSSGQNEKLFF.

V usage is TRBV30 and J usage is TRBJ2-7; no clear D. CDR3 length equals 19 residues. Trimming left V 3 bases short and J 5 bases short, with 32 bases between. Germline CDR1 and CDR2: GTSNPN and SVGIG (reference sequence). CDR3 loop: CAWRPSVPPYRHGGHEQYF. The CDR3, as DNA: TGTGCCTGGAGACCGTCAGTCCCACCCTATCGTCATGGCGGCCACGAGCAGTACTTC.

This sequence joins TRBV20-1 and TRBJ2-1; 8 bases are shared with TRBD2. CDR3 length: 11 amino acids. CDR1 is DFQATT, CDR2 SNEGSKA, per germline (reference sequence). The V gene end was trimmed by 6 bases and the J gene end by 15 bases; junction bases not matched to a gene: 10. For the CDR3, the DNA is TGCAGTGCCAGGGACTCTCGGGGGGGGTTCTTC. Its protein is CSARDSRGGFF.

This chain uses TRBV3-1 (or the pseudogene TRBV3-2) with TRBJ2-7, with no clear D. The CDR3 sequence is 13 residues long. Deletions cut 0 bases from V and 11 bases from J, with 14 bases between. CDR1 is LGHDT and CDR2 is YNNKEL in the germline V gene (reference sequence). CDR3 loop: CASSQDVAGPEYF. The CDR3 DNA sequence: TGTGCCAGCAGCCAAGATGTGGCAGGCCCCGAGTACTTC.

The chain is built from TRBV4-2 and TRBJ1-4; 7 nucleotides match TRBD1. The trim removed 4 bases at V and 6 bases at J, leaving 11 bases unmatched. Germline V gene sequence: CDR1 LGHNA, CDR2 YNFKEQ. The CDR3 has 16 residues. CDR3 protein: CASSPITGERDEKLFF. CDR3 nucleotide sequence: TGTGCCAGCAGCCCAATCACAGGGGAGCGGGATGAAAAACTGTTTTTT.

This chain links TRBV11-2 with TRBJ2-1; TRBD2 might be the D (6 bases). Trimming shortened V by 1 base and J by 6 bases, and 10 bases separated the two germline ends. Per the germline V gene, CDR1 is SGHAT and CDR2 is FQNNGV. CDR3 length: 14 residues. CDR3 protein: CASSLGRAVNEQFF. CDR3 bases: TGTGCCAGCAGCTTAGGGAGGGCGGTCAATGAGCAGTTCTTC.